These 16 T cell receptor beta chains came from one sample sequenced in a study of cytomegalovirus exposure and HLA in healthy donors. PCR was performed using 60 Vbeta and 13 Jbeta primers. Sequencing was performed with immunoSEQ multiplex PCR; in TCRdb, only in-frame clones are kept and a portion is missing. The sample has over 100,000 clones; roughly 73% are singletons. Source material: PBMCs. The receptors come from a male donor in good health and CMV-seronegative.

This clone was recorded at least ten times. V is TRBV5-4 and J is TRBJ2-7, with TRBD1 identical over 11 bases. The CDR3 sequence is 15 residues long. CDR1 and CDR2 (germline): SGHNT, YYREEE (reference sequence). V dropped 4 bases and J dropped 3; count of bases not matched to a gene: 6. CDR3 nucleotide sequence: TGTGCCAGCAGCAACCCCGGGACAGGGGGCTACGAGCAGTACTTC. It translates to CASSNPGTGGYEQYF.

This CDR3 is CSVAGGQTYEQYF. CDR3 in DNA: TGCAGCGTTGCAGGGGGCCAAACCTACGAGCAGTACTTC. The chain combines TRBV29-1 with TRBJ2-7, with 8 bases aligning to TRBD1. The CDR3 spans 13 residues. V lost 4 bases to trimming and J lost 2 bases; unmatched junction nucleotides: 4. Germline values: CDR1 SQVTM, CDR2 ANQGSEA.

This CDR3 is CASSPQGSAASYEQYF. In DNA, the CDR3 is TGTGCCAGCAGCCCCCAGGGCAGCGCTGCCTCCTACGAGCAGTACTTC. The chain employs TRBV7-2 and TRBJ2-7; a possible D gene is TRBD1 (5 bases). In germline, CDR1 is SGHTA, CDR2 FQGNSA. The CDR3 length is 16 residues. Trimming removed 5 bases at V and 0 bases at J, with 17 bases between.

The chain joins TRBV2 to TRBJ1-3; 8 nucleotides agree with TRBD1. Germline V lookup: CDR1 SNHLY, CDR2 FYNNEI. The CDR3 contains 13 residues. Trimming at V came to 11 bases and at J to 2 bases, leaving 5 bases not matched to a gene. The DNA of the CDR3 is TGTGCCTCTATACAGGGGGCTGGAAACACCATATATTTT. Amino acid sequence: CASIQGAGNTIYF. Full variable domain (remainder filled in from reference TRBV2 and TRBJ1-3): EPEVTQTPSHQVTQMGQEVILRCVPISNHLYFYWYRQILGQKVEFLVSFYNNEISEKSEIFDDQFSVERPDGSNFTLKIRSTKLEDSAMYFCASIQGAGNTIYFGEGSWLTVV.

The V call is TRBV14, the J call TRBJ2-1; D might be TRBD2 (5 bases). V was cut by 0 bases and J by 8 bases, with 8 bases left in between. The CDR3 runs to 13 residues. Per germline, CDR1 SGHDN and CDR2 FVKESK. The CDR3 DNA is TGTGCCAGCAGCCAAGATCACGGGGATGAGCAGTTCTTC. This gives the protein CASSQDHGDEQFF.

The rearrangement links TRBV5-1 to TRBJ2-5, with D tentatively TRBD2 (5 bases). Germline loops: CDR1 SGHRS, CDR2 YFSETQ. This CDR3 comprises 14 residues. Trimming stripped 4 bases from V and 3 bases from J, with 13 bases between. The CDR3 spells CASSPWTGKETQYF. The CDR3 bases are TGCGCCAGCAGCCCGTGGACTGGGAAAGAGACCCAGTACTTC.

This rearrangement joins TRBV9 to TRBJ2-1, with TRBD2 matching 7 bases. The CDR3 has 18 residues. Germline V gives CDR1 SGDLS, CDR2 YYNGEE. The junction had 9 bases not matched to a gene; V was cut back by 0 bases and J by 0 bases. CDR3 protein: CASSVVPFGGYSYNEQFF. Written as DNA, the CDR3 is TGTGCCAGCAGCGTAGTACCGTTCGGGGGGTACTCCTACAATGAGCAGTTCTTC.

The chain has TRBV10-3 and TRBJ2-5; no reliable D call. The CDR3 totals 15 residues. Trimming took 0 bases from V and 1 from J, leaving 9 bases between them. Germline-derived CDR1 and CDR2 are ENHRY and SYGVKD. The CDR3 spells CAISESGQVQETQYF. The CDR3 nucleotides are TGTGCCATCAGTGAGTCTGGGCAGGTCCAAGAGACCCAGTACTTC.

The table lists this clone with a few counts. The chain uses TRBV13 and TRBJ2-7; maybe TRBD1 (6 bases). The V and J ends lost 1 base and 2 bases respectively, with 12 bases between them. The CDR3 runs to 15 residues. From germline, CDR1 is PRHDT and CDR2 FYEKMQ (reference sequence). CDR3 nucleotides: TGTGCCAGCAGCTTAGAGGGCAGGGGAACCTACGAGCAGTACTTC. Protein: CASSLEGRGTYEQYF.

V is TRBV10-3 and J is TRBJ2-2; 9 bases are shared with TRBD1. V shed 7 bases, J shed 3 bases, and the junction held 6 bases outside the gene matches. The CDR3 has 15 residues. Germline assignment: CDR1 ENHRY and CDR2 SYGVKD. The CDR3 DNA reads TGTGCCATCAATCACAGGGGGCGAGACACCGGGGAGCTGTTTTTT. Translation gives CAINHRGRDTGELFF.

Comment on this clone: Within the sample, other DNA sequences also encode this same CDR3. CDR3 sequence reads: CASSQGAGASTDTQYF. CDR3 coding DNA: TGCGCCAGCAGCCAAGGAGCAGGGGCTAGCACAGATACGCAGTATTTT. The chain has TRBV4-3 and TRBJ2-3, with D maybe TRBD1 (6 bases). CDR3 size: 16 residues. The germline V gene encodes CDR1 LGHNA and CDR2 YSLEER. V shed 1 base and J shed 0 bases, with 11 bases lying between them.

A single count supports this clone. The chain has TRBV4-3 and TRBJ2-5; 11 bases are shared with TRBD1. Losses at the gene ends were 2 bases for V and 4 bases for J; bases not matched to a gene: 3. CDR1 and CDR2 from the germline V gene are LGHNA and YSLEER. The CDR3 totals 15 residues. CDR3 nucleotides: TGCGCCAGCAGCCAACCGGGACAGGGGGGAGAGACCCAGTACTTC. Its translation is CASSQPGQGGETQYF.

V and J are TRBV6-5 and TRBJ1-1, with 7 bases aligning to TRBD1. Germline trimming cut 7 bases from V and 8 bases from J; bases unmatched to any gene: 16. Germline lookup yields CDR1 MNHEY and CDR2 SVGAGI. The CDR3 is 15 amino acids. In DNA form, the CDR3 reads TGTGCCAGCAACCAAGGAAGGGGGCTGGGAAACGAAGCTTTCTTT. This translates into CASNQGRGLGNEAFF.

The genes are TRBV6-5 and TRBJ1-4, with D possibly matching TRBD1 (6 bases). V lost 5 bases and J 7 bases, leaving 14 bases between the germline ends. CDR1 is MNHEY and CDR2 is SVGAGI in the germline V gene. The CDR3 length is 14 residues. For the CDR3, the DNA is TGTGCCAGCAGTGTACTACAGGGCGGTGAAAAACTGTTTTTT. This encodes CASSVLQGGEKLFF.

The chain recombines TRBV6-5 with TRBJ1-1; 7 bases map to TRBD1. The CDR3 length is 15 residues. Germline CDR1 MNHEY, CDR2 SVGAGI. The J segment lost 2 bases and the V segment lost 2 bases, leaving 5 bases of the junction unmatched. CDR3 bases: TGTGCCAGCAGTTACATAGGGACAGTTAACACTGAAGCTTTCTTT. Translation gives CASSYIGTVNTEAFF.

V is TRBV6-5 and J is TRBJ2-5, with D possibly matching TRBD1 (6 bases). CDR3 length: 16 residues. The ends were cut back, 2 bases at V and 5 bases at J, with 18 bases in the middle. Per germline, CDR1 MNHEY and CDR2 SVGAGI. CDR3 nucleotide sequence: TGTGCCAGCAGTTACACTTTTACAGGGATCGGTGAGACCCAGTACTTC. The encoded protein is CASSYTFTGIGETQYF.